The rows below give T cell receptor beta chains drawn from one sample of a study of T cell repertoires in cytomegalovirus infection. No antigen is known for these receptors. TCRdb re-derived calls from the reads in MiXCR, one entry per CDR3 protein. The data contain 200,000 to 250,000 distinct CDR3 sequences, about 39% of them singletons. Sequencing was performed on CD8+ T cells from cultured PBMCs, taken from culture after CMV antigen stimulation. These receptors originate from a human donor in good health (CMV status not recorded). Some clones in this sample may be carry-over from other donors' samples. Each CDR3 is given with its conserved first and last residue. D genes are given only for firm matches. A row's size may be missing; if present it is once, few, many or a size class.

J gene | D gene | V gene | clone size | CDR3 DNA | CDR3 protein
TRBJ1-5 | - | TRBV7-6 | - | TGTGCCAGCAGTATGGGGGTAAATCAGCCCCAGCATTTT | CASSMGVNQPQHF
TRBJ2-3 | - | TRBV6-6 | - | TGTGCCAGCAGTTACTACAACCTTCCCCAAGTCGCAGATACGCAGTATTTT | CASSYYNLPQVADTQYF
TRBJ2-1 | - | TRBV19 | - | TGTGCCAGCGCCGTCCGGGCGGGAATTCACAATGAGCAGTTCTTC | CASAVRAGIHNEQFF
TRBJ2-2 | - | TRBV24-1 | few | TGTGCCACCAGTTCCGGATATACGAACACCGGGGAGCTGTTTTTT | CATSSGYTNTGELFF
TRBJ2-2 | - | TRBV28 | few | TGTGCCAGCAGTTTTGTGAACACCGGGGAGCTGTTTTTT | CASSFVNTGELFF
TRBJ2-3 | TRBD1 | TRBV2 | few | TGTGCCAGCAGTCTAACAGGGGGCGCATCCACAGATACGCAGTATTTT | CASSLTGGASTDTQYF
TRBJ1-1 | - | TRBV6-1 | few | TGTGCCAGCAGTGTTGGAGTGAACACTGAAGCTTTCTTT | CASSVGVNTEAFF
TRBJ2-1 | - | TRBV28 | - | TGTGCCAGCAGTCCACCGGGACTGGCCGAGAAGAATGAGCAGTTCTTC | CASSPPGLAEKNEQFF
TRBJ1-2 | - | TRBV4-1 | few | TGCGCCAGCAGCCAAGATCCCAGCATTAACTATGGCTACACCTTC | CASSQDPSINYGYTF
TRBJ2-1 | TRBD1 | TRBV7-9 | few | TGTGCCAGCAGCTTAGTAGGACAGGGAACCCCGGGGGCGGAGAGCTCCTACAATGAGCAGTTCTTC | CASSLVGQGTPGAESSYNEQFF
TRBJ2-7 | - | TRBV6-5 | - | TGTGCCAGCAGGGGAGCGATGAGGGAAATGGACGAGCAGTACTTC | CASRGAMREMDEQYF
TRBJ2-5 | - | TRBV12-3/TRBV12-4 | few | TGTGCCAGCCCCCCGGGGTTCGAGACCCAGTACTTC | CASPPGFETQYF
TRBJ2-3 | TRBD2 | TRBV28 | - | TGTGCCAGCAGTCCTAGCGGGAGCAGCTTCTATACGCAGTATTTT | CASSPSGSSFYTQYF
TRBJ1-5 | TRBD1 | TRBV2 | - | TGTGCCAGCAGTGATCCCAGGGGGCAAGGTAGCAATCAGCCCCAGCATTTT | CASSDPRGQGSNQPQHF
TRBJ2-6 | TRBD2 | TRBV2 | - | TGTGCCATCCTCGGCAGGGAGGGCTCTGGGGCCAACGTCCTGACTTTC | CAILGREGSGANVLTF
TRBJ1-1 | - | TRBV27 | few | TGTGCCAGCAGTACTAGAGGGTACGGCACTGAAGCTTTCTTT | CASSTRGYGTEAFF
TRBJ2-7 | - | TRBV3-1 | - | TGTGCCAGCAGCCAAGAGCCCAGGTTGATCTACGAGCAGTACTTC | CASSQEPRLIYEQYF